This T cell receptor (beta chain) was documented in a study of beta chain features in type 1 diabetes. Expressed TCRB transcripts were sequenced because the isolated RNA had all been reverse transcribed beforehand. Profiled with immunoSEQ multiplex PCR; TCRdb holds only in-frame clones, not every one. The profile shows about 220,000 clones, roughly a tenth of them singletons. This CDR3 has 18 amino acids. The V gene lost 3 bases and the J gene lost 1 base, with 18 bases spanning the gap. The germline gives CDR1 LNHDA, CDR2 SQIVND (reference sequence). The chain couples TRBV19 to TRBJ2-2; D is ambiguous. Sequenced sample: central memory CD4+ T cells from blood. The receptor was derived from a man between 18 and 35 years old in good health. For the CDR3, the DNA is TGTGCCAGTAGTATTGTGGTGTTGTGGCAGAAGAACACCGGGGAGCTGTTTTTT. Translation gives CASSIVVLWQKNTGELFF.